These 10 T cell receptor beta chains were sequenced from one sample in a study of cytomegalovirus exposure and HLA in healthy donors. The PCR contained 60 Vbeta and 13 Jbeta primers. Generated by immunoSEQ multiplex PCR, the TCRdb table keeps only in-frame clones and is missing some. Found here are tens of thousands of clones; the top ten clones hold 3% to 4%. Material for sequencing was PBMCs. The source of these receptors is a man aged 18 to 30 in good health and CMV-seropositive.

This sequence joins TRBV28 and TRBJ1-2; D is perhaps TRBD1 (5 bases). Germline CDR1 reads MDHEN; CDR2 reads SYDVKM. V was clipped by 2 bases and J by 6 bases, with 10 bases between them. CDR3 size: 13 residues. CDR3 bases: TGTGCCAGCAGTTTACTCCAGGGTGATGGCTACACCTTC. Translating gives CASSLLQGDGYTF.

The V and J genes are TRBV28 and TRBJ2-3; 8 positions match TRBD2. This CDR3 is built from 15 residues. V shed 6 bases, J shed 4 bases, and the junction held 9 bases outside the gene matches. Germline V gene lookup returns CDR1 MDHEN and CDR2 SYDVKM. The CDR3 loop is CASSLRGGLSDTQYF. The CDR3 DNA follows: TGTGCCAGCAGCCTACGGGGGGGCCTATCAGATACGCAGTATTTT.

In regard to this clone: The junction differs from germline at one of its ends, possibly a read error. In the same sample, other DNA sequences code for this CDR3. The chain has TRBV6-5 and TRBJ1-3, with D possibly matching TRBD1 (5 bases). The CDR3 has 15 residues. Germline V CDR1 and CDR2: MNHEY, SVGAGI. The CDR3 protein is CASSYDSFSGNTIYF. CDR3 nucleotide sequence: TGTGCCAGCAGTTACGACAGCTTCTCTGGGAACACCATATATTTT.

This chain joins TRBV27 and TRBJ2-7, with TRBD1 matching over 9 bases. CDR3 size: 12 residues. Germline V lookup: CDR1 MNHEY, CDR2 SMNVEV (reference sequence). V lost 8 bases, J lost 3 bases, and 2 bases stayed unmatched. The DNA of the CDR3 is TGTGCCAGCTCGGACAGGGGCTACGAGCAGTACTTC. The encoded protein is CASSDRGYEQYF.

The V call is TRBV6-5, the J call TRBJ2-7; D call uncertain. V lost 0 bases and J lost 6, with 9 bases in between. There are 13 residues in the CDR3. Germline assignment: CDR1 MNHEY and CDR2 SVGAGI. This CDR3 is CASSYSPAGEQYF. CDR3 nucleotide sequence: TGTGCCAGCAGTTACTCGCCTGCCGGCGAGCAGTACTTC.

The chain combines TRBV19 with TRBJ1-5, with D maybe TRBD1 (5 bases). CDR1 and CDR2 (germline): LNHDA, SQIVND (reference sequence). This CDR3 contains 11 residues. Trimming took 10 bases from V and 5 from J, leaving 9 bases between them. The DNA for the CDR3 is TGTGCCACGGGGGGGTATCAGCCCCAGCATTTT. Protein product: CATGGYQPQHF.

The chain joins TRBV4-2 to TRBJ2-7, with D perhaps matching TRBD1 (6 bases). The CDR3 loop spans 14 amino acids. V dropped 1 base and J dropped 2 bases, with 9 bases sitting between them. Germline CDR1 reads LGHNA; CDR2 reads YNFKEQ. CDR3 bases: TGTGCCAGCAGCCAAGTAGGGGACACCTACGAGCAGTACTTC. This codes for CASSQVGDTYEQYF.

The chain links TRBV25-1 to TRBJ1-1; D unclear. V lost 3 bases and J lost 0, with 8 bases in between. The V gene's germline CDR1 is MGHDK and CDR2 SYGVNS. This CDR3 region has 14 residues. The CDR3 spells CASSDTFMNTEAFF. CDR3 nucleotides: TGTGCCAGCAGTGATACATTTATGAACACTGAAGCTTTCTTT.

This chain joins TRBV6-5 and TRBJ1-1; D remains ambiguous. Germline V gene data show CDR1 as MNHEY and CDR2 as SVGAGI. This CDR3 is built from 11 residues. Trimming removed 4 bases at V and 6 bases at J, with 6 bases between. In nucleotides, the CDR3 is TGTGCCAGCAGTTTCGAGTCTGAAGCTTTCTTT. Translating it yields CASSFESEAFF.

The CDR3 sequence: CASARSGREENEQFF. The CDR3 nucleotides read TGCGCCAGTGCGAGGAGCGGGAGAGAGGAGAATGAGCAGTTCTTC. The rearrangement joins TRBV5-1 to TRBJ2-1, with 8 bases fitting TRBD2. V was pared by 8 bases and J by 7 bases, with 14 bases of the junction left unmatched. The germline V gene encodes CDR1 SGHRS and CDR2 YFSETQ. The CDR3 is 15 residues long.